The rows below give T cell receptor beta chains drawn from one sample of a study of CXCR3-negative and CXCR3-positive naive CD8 T cells. Following a re-call of the 5' RACE reads, TCRdb has one entry per CDR3 protein and lacks DNA. The sample totals 120,000 to 150,000 distinct CDR3 sequences. Sample: naive CXCR3+ CD8+ T cells from blood. Every receptor here comes from a human donor in good health. Some clones in this sample may be carry-over from other donors' samples. Each CDR3 is given with its conserved first and last residue. Each record gives: J gene, V gene, CDR3 protein.

j_gene: TRBJ2-2
v_gene: TRBV7-2
CDR3aa: CASSPDSGTRVAGELFF

j_gene: TRBJ1-2
v_gene: TRBV2
CDR3aa: CASSDGFGQVNYGYTF

j_gene: TRBJ2-1
v_gene: TRBV5-1
CDR3aa: CASSFRTGGDEQFF

j_gene: TRBJ2-7
v_gene: TRBV29-1
CDR3aa: CSAVGTGGHEQYF

j_gene: TRBJ1-1
v_gene: TRBV11-2
CDR3aa: CASSPGTGRFEAFF

j_gene: TRBJ2-4
v_gene: TRBV28
CDR3aa: CASSNPPLVNIQYF

j_gene: TRBJ2-7
v_gene: TRBV5-6
CDR3aa: CASSFSRALYEQYF

j_gene: TRBJ2-3
v_gene: TRBV28
CDR3aa: CASSAYTDTQYF

j_gene: TRBJ1-1
v_gene: TRBV7-9
CDR3aa: CASSLDRGLNEAFF

j_gene: TRBJ2-5
v_gene: TRBV7-9
CDR3aa: CASSRRTGEQETQYF

j_gene: TRBJ2-2
v_gene: TRBV5-1
CDR3aa: CASSPGAGELFF

j_gene: TRBJ2-7
v_gene: TRBV7-9
CDR3aa: CASSPSASGDEQYF

j_gene: TRBJ1-1
v_gene: TRBV9
CDR3aa: CASSMGHSTEAFF

j_gene: TRBJ1-1
v_gene: TRBV6-5
CDR3aa: CASSDRGDTEAFF

j_gene: TRBJ2-3
v_gene: TRBV27
CDR3aa: CASSTGPVPRTDTQYF

j_gene: TRBJ2-3
v_gene: TRBV7-9
CDR3aa: CASRPAADPSTDTQYF

j_gene: TRBJ2-7
v_gene: TRBV20-1
CDR3aa: CSARGTSGYYEQYF

j_gene: TRBJ2-5
v_gene: TRBV4-3
CDR3aa: CASSQELGDQETQYF

j_gene: TRBJ2-7
v_gene: TRBV29-1
CDR3aa: CSVRGKSTYEQYF

j_gene: TRBJ2-6
v_gene: TRBV18
CDR3aa: CASSHQRDRGSGANVLTF

j_gene: TRBJ1-3
v_gene: TRBV4-3
CDR3aa: CASSQDRRTPSGNTIYF